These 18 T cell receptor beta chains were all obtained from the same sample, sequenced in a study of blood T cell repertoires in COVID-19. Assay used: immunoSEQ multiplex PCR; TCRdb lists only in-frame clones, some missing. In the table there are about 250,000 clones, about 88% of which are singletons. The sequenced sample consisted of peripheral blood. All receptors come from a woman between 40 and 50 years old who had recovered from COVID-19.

The CDR3 coding sequence is TGCAGCGTTGCCGCGGAGCCCCCCGTAGGTGGGCAGTACTTC. Its translation: CSVAAEPPVGGQYF. V gene TRBV29-1 combines with J gene TRBJ2-7; D remains ambiguous. The germline V gene encodes CDR1 SQVTM and CDR2 ANQGSEA. V was clipped by 4 bases and J by 9 bases, with 22 bases between them. This CDR3 has 14 residues.

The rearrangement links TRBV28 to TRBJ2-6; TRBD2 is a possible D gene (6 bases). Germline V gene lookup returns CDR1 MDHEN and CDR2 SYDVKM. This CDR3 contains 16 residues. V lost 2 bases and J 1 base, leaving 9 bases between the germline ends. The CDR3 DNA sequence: TGTGCCAGCAGTTTAGCGGGATTTTCTGGGGCCAACGTCCTGACTTTC. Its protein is CASSLAGFSGANVLTF.

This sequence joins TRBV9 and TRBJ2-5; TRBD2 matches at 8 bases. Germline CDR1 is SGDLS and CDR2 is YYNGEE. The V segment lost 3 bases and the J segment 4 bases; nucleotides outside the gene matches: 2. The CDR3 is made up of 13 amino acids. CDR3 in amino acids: CASSATSGETQYF. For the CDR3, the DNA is TGTGCCAGCAGCGCCACTAGCGGAGAGACCCAGTACTTC.

The CDR3 region has the DNA TGTGCCAGTAAAAGGGGACTAGCGGGAGGTGGGGCCAACGTCCTGACTTTC. This codes for CASKRGLAGGGANVLTF. The chain combines TRBV19 with TRBJ2-6; 15 bases align to TRBD2. The CDR3 consists of 17 residues. Germline CDR1 LNHDA, CDR2 SQIVND (reference sequence). With V trimmed by 7 bases and J by 3 bases, 4 bases remained unmatched.

The CDR3 nucleotides read TGCGCCAGCAGCTTGGAGTCGCGAAGTCGGGGCGAGCAGTACTTC. It codes for CASSLESRSRGEQYF. The chain has TRBV5-1 and TRBJ2-7; TRBD2 might be the D (5 bases). CDR3 length: 15 residues. The germline V gene has CDR1 SGHRS and CDR2 YFSETQ. The V and J ends lost 0 bases and 6 bases respectively, with 16 bases between them.

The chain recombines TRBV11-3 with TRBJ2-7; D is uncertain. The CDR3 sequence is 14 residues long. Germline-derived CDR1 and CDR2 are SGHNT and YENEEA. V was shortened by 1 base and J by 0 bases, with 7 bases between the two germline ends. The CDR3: CASSLVDSSYEQYF. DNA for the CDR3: TGTGCCAGCAGCTTAGTTGACTCCTCCTACGAGCAGTACTTC.

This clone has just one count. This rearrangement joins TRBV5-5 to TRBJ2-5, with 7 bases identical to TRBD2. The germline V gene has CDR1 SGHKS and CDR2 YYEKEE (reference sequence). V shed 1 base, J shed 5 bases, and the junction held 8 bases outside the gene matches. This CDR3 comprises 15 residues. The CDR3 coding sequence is TGTGCCAGCAGCTTGCAAGGGGTTAGCGGGGAGACCCAGTACTTC. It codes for CASSLQGVSGETQYF. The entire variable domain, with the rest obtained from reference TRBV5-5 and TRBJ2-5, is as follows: DAGVTQSPTHLIKTRGQQVTLRCSPISGHKSVSWYQQVLGQGPQFIFQYYEKEERGRGNFPDRFSARQFPNYSSELNVNALLLGDSALYLCASSLQGVSGETQYFGPGTRLLVL.

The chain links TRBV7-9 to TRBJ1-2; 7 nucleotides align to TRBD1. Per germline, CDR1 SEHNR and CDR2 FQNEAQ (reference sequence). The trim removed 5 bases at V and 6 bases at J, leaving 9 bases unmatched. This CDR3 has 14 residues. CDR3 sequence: CASSPLLGTDGYTF. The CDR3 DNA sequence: TGTGCCAGCAGCCCCCTTTTAGGGACAGATGGCTACACCTTC.

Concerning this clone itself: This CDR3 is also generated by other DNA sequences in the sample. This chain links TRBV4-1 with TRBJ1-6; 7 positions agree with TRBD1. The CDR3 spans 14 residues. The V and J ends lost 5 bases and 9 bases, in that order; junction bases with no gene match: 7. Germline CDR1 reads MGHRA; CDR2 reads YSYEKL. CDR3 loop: CASSLDRQGSPLHF. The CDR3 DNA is TGCGCCAGCAGCTTGGACAGGCAAGGTTCACCCCTCCACTTT.

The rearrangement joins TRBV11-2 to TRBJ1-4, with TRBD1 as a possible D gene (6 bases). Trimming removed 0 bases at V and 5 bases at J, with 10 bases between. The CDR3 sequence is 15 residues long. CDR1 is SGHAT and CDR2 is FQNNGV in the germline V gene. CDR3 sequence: CASSLERTENEKLFF. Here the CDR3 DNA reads TGTGCCAGCAGCTTAGAAAGGACAGAAAATGAAAAACTGTTTTTT.

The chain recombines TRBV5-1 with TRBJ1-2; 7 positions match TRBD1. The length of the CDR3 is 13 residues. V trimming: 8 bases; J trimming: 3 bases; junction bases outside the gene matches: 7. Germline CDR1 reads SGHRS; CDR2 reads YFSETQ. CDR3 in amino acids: CASATGADYGYTF. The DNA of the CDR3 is TGCGCCAGTGCTACAGGGGCCGACTATGGCTACACCTTC.

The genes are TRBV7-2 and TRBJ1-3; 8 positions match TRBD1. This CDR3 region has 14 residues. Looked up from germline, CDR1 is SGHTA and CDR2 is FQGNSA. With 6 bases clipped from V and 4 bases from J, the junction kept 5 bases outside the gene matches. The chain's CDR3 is CASSSYRGGNTIYF. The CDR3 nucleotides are TGTGCCAGCAGTTCCTACAGGGGGGGAAACACCATATATTTT.

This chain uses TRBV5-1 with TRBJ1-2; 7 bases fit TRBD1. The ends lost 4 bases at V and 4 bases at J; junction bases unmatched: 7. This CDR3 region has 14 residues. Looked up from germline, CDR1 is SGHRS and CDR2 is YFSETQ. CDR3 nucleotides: TGCGCCAGCAGCCCCGGAGGGGGCGCCTATGGCTACACCTTC. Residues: CASSPGGGAYGYTF.

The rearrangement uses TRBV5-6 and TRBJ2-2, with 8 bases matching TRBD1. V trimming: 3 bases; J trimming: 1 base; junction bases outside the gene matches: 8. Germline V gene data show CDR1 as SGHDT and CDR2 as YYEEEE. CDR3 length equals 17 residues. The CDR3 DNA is TGTGCCAGCAGCTACTCGACTGGACAGGGGAACACCGGGGAGCTGTTTTTT. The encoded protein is CASSYSTGQGNTGELFF.

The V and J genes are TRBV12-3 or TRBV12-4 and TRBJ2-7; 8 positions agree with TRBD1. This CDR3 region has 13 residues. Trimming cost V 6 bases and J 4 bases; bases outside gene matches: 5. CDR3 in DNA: TGTGCCAGCAGAGAGGGACAGGAGTACGAGCAGTACTTC. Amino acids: CASREGQEYEQYF.

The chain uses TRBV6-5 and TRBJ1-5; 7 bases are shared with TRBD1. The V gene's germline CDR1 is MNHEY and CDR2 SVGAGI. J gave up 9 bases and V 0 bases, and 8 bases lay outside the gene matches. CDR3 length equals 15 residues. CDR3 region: CASSYSSDRWAPQHF. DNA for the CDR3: TGTGCCAGCAGTTACTCGTCGGACAGGTGGGCGCCCCAGCATTTT.

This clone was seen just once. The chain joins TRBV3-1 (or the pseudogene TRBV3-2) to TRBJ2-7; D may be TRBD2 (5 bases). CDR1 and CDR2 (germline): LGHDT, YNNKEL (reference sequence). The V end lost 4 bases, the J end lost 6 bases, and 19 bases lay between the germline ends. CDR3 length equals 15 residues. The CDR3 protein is CASSPSERGFGEQYF. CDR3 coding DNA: TGTGCCAGCAGCCCCTCGGAACGGGGATTCGGCGAGCAGTACTTC.

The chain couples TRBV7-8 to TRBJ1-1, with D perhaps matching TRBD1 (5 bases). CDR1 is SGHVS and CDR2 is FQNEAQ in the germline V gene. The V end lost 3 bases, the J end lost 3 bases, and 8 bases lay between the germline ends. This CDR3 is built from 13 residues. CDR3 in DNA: TGTGCCAGCAGCTTGATCAGGGACACTGAAGCTTTCTTT. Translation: CASSLIRDTEAFF.